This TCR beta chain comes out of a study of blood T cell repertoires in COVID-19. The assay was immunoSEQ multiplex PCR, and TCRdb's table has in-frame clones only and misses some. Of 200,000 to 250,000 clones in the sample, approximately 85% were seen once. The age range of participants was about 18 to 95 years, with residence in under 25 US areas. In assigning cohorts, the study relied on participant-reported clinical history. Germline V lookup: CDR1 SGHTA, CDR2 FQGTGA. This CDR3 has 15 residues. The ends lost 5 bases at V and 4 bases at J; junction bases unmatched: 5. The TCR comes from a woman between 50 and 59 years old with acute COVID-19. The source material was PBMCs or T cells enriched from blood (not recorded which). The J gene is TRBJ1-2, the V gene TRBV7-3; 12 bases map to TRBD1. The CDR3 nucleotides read TGTGCCAGCAGCCCGGGACAGGGGGCGTTCTATGGCTACACCTTC. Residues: CASSPGQGAFYGYTF.